This T cell receptor beta chain was sequenced for a study of Graves' ophthalmopathy and Graves' hyperthyroidism. This CDR3 is built from 14 residues. V dropped 0 bases and J dropped 5 bases, with 11 bases sitting between them. Germline assignment: CDR1 KGHSY and CDR2 FQNENV. RNA transcripts served as template for amplifying TCR beta CDR3 sequences. RT-PCR with HTBI primers came first, then second-round multiplex PCR. MiXCR, applied by TCRdb to the multiplex PCR reads, yields one record per CDR3 protein. This table has 740,000 or so distinct CDR3 sequences, 35% to 50% appearing once. Sequencing used peripheral blood. The source is an adult man with Graves' ophthalmopathy. The chain couples TRBV16 to TRBJ2-7, with a possible D match to TRBD1 (5 bases). The CDR3 DNA sequence: TGTGCCAGCAGCCAATCCAGGGTAGGCAACGAGCAGTACTTC. This codes for CASSQSRVGNEQYF.